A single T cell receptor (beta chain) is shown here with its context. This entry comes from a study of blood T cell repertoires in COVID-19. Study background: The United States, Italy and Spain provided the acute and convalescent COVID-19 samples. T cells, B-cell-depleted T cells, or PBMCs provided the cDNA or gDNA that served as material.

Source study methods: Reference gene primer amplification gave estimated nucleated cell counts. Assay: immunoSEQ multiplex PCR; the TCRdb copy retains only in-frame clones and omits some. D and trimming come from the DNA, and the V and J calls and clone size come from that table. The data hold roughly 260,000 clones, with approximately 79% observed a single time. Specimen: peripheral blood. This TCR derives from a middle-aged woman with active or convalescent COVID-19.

In DNA, the CDR3 is TGTGCCAGCAGTTTGGGGGCACAGGACAATCAGCCCCAGCATTTT. It codes for CASSLGAQDNQPQHF. The chain links TRBV28 to TRBJ1-5; the D gene is possibly TRBD1 (6 bases). Germline V gene data show CDR1 as MDHEN and CDR2 as SYDVKM. The CDR3 is 15 amino acids. Trimming removed 3 bases at V and 3 bases at J, with 12 bases between.